This T cell receptor (beta chain) was identified in a study of breast tumors, draining lymph nodes, adjacent tissues. TCRdb recomputed calls from the multiplex PCR reads with MiXCR, one row per CDR3 protein. The sample lists approximately 170,000 distinct CDR3 sequences; approximately 30% were seen once. With regard to this clonotype: Its target is not known.

Samples came from axillary lymph nodes draining the breast cancer. The CDR3 extends over 15 amino acids. With 6 bases removed from V and 3 bases from J, the gap between germline ends came to 16 bases. Germline-derived CDR1 and CDR2 are MNHNS and SASEGT. Study-wide findings and caveats: Compared with basal-like, luminal-like tumors shared significantly more repertoire with nontumor tissue.

Sample: axillary lymph node tissue. The clonotype originates from a female donor with breast cancer. Some clones in this sample may be carry-over from other donors' samples. The chain recombines TRBV6-1 with TRBJ2-3; D is perhaps TRBD1 or TRBD2 (6 bases each). The CDR3 region is CASRPRGGRTDTQYF. The CDR3 DNA is TGTGCCAGCAGGCCCCGAGGGGGGCGTACAGATACGCAGTATTTT.